The following is a T cell receptor beta chain sequence with its context. The target antigen is unknown. The sort gate was single viable CD3+CD4+CD8-CD45RO+ cells for memory CD4+ T cells. The protocol was immunoSEQ multiplex PCR, while the TCRdb copy is restricted to in-frame clones and leaves out a portion. The profile shows about 47,000 clones, around 76% of them singletons. The sample originates from a study of memory CD4+ T cells and cytomegalovirus serostatus. Turning to the study itself: Of the healthy Belgian adults, several were CMV seropositive and around 22 seronegative.

This CDR3 comprises 14 residues. Germline assignment: CDR1 SGHDN and CDR2 FVKESK. Trimming removed 3 bases from V and 7 bases from J, with 15 bases in between. General observations from the study: CMV serostatus prediction reached median AUC approximately 0.95, or 0.91 with US-trained model. Each of approximately 61 CMV-associated TCRbeta sequences occurred in one to five individuals. Suggested: most of the CMV-linked TCR signature lies in CD4+ memory cells.

The sequenced sample was memory CD4+ T cells from blood. V usage is TRBV14 and J usage is TRBJ2-5; D call uncertain. The sequence was obtained from an adult in good health and CMV-seropositive. CDR3 sequence reads: CASSQDSTVRTQYF. The DNA of the CDR3 is TGTGCCAGCAGCCAGGATTCCACTGTACGGACCCAGTACTTC.